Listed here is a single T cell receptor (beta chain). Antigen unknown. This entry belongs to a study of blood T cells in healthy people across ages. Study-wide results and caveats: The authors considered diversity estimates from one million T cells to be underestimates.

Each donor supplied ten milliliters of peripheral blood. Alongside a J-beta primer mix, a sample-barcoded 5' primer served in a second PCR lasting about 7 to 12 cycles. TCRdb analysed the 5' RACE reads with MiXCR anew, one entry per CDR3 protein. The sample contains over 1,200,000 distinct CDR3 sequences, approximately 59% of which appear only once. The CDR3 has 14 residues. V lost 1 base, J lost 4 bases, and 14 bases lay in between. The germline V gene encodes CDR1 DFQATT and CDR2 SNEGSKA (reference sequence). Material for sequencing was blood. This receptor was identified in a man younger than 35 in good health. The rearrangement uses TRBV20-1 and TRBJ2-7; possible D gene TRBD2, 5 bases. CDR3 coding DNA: TGCAGTGCTAGAGGCACAGCCGGGGTATACGAGCAGTACTTC. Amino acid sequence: CSARGTAGVYEQYF.